The present T cell receptor (beta chain) was sequenced within a study of cytomegalovirus exposure and HLA in healthy donors. Study in general: It was reported in a later analysis that the same platform had been used for the 100 to 150 validation repertoires as for the roughly 670 first-cohort repertoires.

Study-wide findings and caveats: Subsequent analysis showed first-cohort TCR clusters tending to co-occur in some 120 validation repertoires.

Donors came from a validation cohort of over a hundred subjects, distinct from the first 666-subject cohort. Regarding this clone: Its antigen is unidentified.

Sequenced by immunoSEQ multiplex PCR; TCRdb stores in-frame clones only, minus some. The sample shows about 360,000 clones, around 86% of them seen only once. V was clipped by 6 bases and J by 4 bases; unmatched bases: 3. The germline V gene encodes CDR1 MNHNY and CDR2 SVGAGI (reference sequence). The CDR3 extends over 13 amino acids. This chain links TRBV6-6 with TRBJ2-1, with 7 positions matching TRBD2. Sequencing was done on a sample of PBMCs. The TCR was taken from a woman between 18 and 29 years old in good health and CMV-seronegative. The CDR3 region has the DNA TGTGCCAGCAGCAGGGACTATTACAATGAGCAGTTCTTC. It encodes CASSRDYYNEQFF.